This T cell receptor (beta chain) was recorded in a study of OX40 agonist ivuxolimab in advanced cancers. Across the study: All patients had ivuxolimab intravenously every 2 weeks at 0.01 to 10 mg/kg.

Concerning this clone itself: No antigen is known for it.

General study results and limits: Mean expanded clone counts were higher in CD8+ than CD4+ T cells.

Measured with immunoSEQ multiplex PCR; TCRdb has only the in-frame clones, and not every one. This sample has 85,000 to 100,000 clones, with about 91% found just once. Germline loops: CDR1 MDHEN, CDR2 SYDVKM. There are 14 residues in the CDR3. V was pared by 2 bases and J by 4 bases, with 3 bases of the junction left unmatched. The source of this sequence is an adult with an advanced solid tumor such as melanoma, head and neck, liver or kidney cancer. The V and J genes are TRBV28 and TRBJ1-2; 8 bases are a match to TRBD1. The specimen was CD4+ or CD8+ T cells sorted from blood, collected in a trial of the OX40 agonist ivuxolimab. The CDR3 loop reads CASSLGTGAYGYTF. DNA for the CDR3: TGTGCCAGCAGTTTAGGGACAGGCGCCTATGGCTACACCTTC.